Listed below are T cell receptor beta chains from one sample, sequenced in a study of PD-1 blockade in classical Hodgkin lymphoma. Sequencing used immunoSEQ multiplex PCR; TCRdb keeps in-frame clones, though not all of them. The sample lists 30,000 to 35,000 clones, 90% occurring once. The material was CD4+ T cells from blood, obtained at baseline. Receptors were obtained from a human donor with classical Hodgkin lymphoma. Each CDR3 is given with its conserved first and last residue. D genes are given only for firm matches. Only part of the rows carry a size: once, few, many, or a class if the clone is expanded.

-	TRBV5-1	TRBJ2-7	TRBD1	CASRLDRAGIEQYF	TGCGCCAGCAGACTGGACAGGGCGGGGATCGAGCAGTACTTC
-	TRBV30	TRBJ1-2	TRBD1	CASTGGANYGYTF	TGTGCCTCGACAGGGGGTGCTAACTATGGCTACACCTTC
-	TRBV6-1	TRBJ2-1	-	CASSEAPRNNEQFF	TGTGCCAGCAGTGAAGCCCCTAGAAACAATGAGCAGTTCTTC
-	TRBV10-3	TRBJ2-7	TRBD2	CASKTGTSGNYEQYF	TGTGCCTCCAAAACGGGGACTAGCGGCAACTACGAGCAGTACTTC
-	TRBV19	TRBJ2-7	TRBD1	CASSIDPGQGSEQYF	TGTGCCAGTAGTATAGACCCGGGACAGGGATCCGAGCAGTACTTC
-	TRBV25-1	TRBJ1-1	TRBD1	CASRSGQGSSEAFF	TGTGCCAGCCGATCGGGACAGGGTTCGAGTGAAGCTTTCTTT
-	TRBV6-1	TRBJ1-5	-	CAGGRSNQPQHF	TGTGCCGGGGGACGGAGCAATCAGCCCCAGCATTTT
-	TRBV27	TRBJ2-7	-	CASSSLTGTVGEQYF	TGTGCCAGCAGCAGCCTGACAGGTACGGTAGGCGAGCAGTACTTC
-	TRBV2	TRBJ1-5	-	CASMQEEGVSNQPQHF	TGTGCCAGCATGCAAGAAGAGGGGGTCAGCAATCAGCCCCAGCATTTT
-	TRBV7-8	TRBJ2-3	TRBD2	CASSHGPGLAAGTDTQYF	TGTGCCAGCAGTCACGGACCGGGACTAGCGGCGGGTACAGATACGCAGTATTTT
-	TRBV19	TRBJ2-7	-	CASSIAPSLWEEQYF	TGTGCCAGTAGTATAGCCCCTTCCCTTTGGGAGGAGCAGTACTTC
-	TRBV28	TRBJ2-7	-	CAAGSRAPYEQYF	TGTGCCGCAGGGAGCAGGGCTCCCTACGAGCAGTACTTC
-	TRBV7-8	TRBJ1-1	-	CASSLPQGFSREAFF	TGTGCCAGCAGCTTACCCCAGGGTTTTTCTAGGGAAGCTTTCTTT
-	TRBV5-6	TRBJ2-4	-	CASSLLGAKNIQYF	TGTGCCAGCAGCTTGCTGGGGGCCAAAAACATTCAGTACTTC
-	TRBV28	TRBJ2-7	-	CASSWAGSYEQYF	TGTGCCAGCAGTTGGGCAGGGTCCTACGAGCAGTACTTC
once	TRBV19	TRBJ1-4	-	CASSILGMTTNEKLFF	TGTGCCAGTAGTATTTTAGGGATGACAACTAATGAAAAACTGTTTTTT
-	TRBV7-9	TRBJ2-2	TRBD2	CASSSASGRGTGELFF	TGTGCCAGCAGCTCCGCTAGCGGGAGAGGAACCGGGGAGCTGTTTTTT
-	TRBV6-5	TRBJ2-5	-	CASSWRGEETQYF	TGTGCCAGCAGTTGGAGGGGTGAGGAGACCCAGTACTTC
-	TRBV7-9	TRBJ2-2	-	CASTDSRALTGELFF	TGTGCCAGCACCGACTCCCGGGCCCTAACCGGGGAGCTGTTTTTT
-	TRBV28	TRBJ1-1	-	CASSLPRKEAFF	TGTGCCAGCAGTTTGCCAAGAAAAGAAGCTTTCTTT
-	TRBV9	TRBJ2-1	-	CASTGPTGNEQFF	TGTGCCAGCACGGGACCGACGGGCAATGAGCAGTTCTTC
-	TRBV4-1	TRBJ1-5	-	CASSQVIGSRSNQPQHF	TGCGCCAGCAGCCAAGTAATAGGGTCTAGGAGCAATCAGCCCCAGCATTTT
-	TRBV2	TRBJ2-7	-	CASRQASLSYEQYF	TGTGCCAGCAGACAAGCTTCCCTCTCCTACGAGCAGTACTTC
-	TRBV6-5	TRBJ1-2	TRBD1	CASSYLLAGGFYGYTF	TGTGCCAGCAGTTACCTGCTGGCAGGGGGCTTCTATGGCTACACCTTC
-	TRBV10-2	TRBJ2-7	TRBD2	CASGPLAGGSSYEQYF	TGCGCCAGCGGCCCACTAGCGGGAGGGAGCTCCTACGAGCAGTACTTC
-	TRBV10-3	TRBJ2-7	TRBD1	CAISGQRDRFVWEQYF	TGTGCCATCAGTGGCCAGAGGGACAGGTTTGTCTGGGAGCAGTACTTC
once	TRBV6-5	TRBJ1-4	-	CASSKYRSLNEKLFF	TGTGCCAGCAGTAAATACAGGAGCCTTAATGAAAAACTGTTTTTT
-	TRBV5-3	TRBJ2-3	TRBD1	CARSLSTPLPGQGAQRETDTQYF	TGTGCCAGAAGCTTGTCCACCCCCCTACCGGGACAGGGGGCGCAGAGAGAGACAGATACGCAGTATTTT
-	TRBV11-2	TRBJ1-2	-	CASSRDLSVAYGYTF	TGTGCCAGCAGCCGTGATTTGTCGGTGGCCTATGGCTACACCTTC
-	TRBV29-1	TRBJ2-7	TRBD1	CSVDRQGAGEQYF	TGCAGCGTTGATAGACAGGGGGCGGGGGAGCAGTACTTC
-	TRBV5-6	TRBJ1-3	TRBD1	CASSQGQSSGNTIYF	TGTGCCAGCAGCCAGGGACAGAGCTCTGGAAACACCATATATTTT
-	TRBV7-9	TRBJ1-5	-	CASSLSGVGNQPQHF	TGTGCCAGCAGCTTATCCGGGGTTGGGAATCAGCCCCAGCATTTT
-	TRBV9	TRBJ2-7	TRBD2	CASSVVPLAGAYEQYF	TGTGCCAGCAGCGTAGTACCTCTAGCGGGAGCCTACGAGCAGTACTTC
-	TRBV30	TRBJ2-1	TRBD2	CAWSVFGTSGFDEQFF	TGTGCCTGGAGTGTTTTCGGGACTAGCGGGTTCGATGAGCAGTTCTTC
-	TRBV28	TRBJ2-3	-	CASSMPRVYRARTDTQYF	TGTGCCAGCAGTATGCCACGCGTATATCGGGCCCGCACAGATACGCAGTATTTT
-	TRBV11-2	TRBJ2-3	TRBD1	CASSPTGGTDTQYF	TGTGCCAGCAGTCCGACAGGGGGTACAGATACGCAGTATTTT
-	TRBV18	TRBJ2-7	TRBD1	CASSSFRLGTGSSYEQYF	TGTGCCAGCTCATCCTTTAGACTCGGGACAGGTAGCTCCTACGAGCAGTACTTC
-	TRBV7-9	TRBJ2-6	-	CASSLGLSGANVLTF	TGTGCCAGCAGCTTAGGTCTCTCTGGGGCCAACGTCCTGACTTTC
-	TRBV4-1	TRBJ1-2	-	CASSQPGAGANYGYTF	TGCGCCAGCAGCCAACCCGGGGCAGGAGCTAACTATGGCTACACCTTC
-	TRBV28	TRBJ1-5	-	CASSQWTGSNQPQHF	TGTGCCAGCAGCCAATGGACCGGGAGCAATCAGCCCCAGCATTTT
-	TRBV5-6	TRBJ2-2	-	CASSYGRRGELFF	TGTGCCAGCAGCTACGGACGTCGCGGGGAGCTGTTTTTT
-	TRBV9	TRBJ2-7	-	CASSVDVGARYEQYF	TGTGCCAGCAGCGTAGACGTGGGAGCGAGGTACGAGCAGTACTTC
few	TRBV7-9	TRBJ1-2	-	CASSYGQRYGYTF	TGTGCCAGCAGCTACGGACAGAGATATGGCTACACCTTC
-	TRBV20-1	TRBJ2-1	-	CSAGSYNEQFF	TGCAGTGCGGGGTCCTACAATGAGCAGTTCTTC
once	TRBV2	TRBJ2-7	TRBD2	CASSGTSGRGYEQYF	TGTGCCAGCAGCGGGACTAGCGGGAGGGGATACGAGCAGTACTTC
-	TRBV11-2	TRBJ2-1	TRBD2	CASSLAGGSDNEQFF	TGTGCCAGCAGTTTAGCGGGAGGCTCGGACAATGAGCAGTTCTTC
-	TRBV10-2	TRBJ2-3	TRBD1	CASNGQGGDTQYF	TGCGCCAGCAATGGACAGGGGGGAGATACGCAGTATTTT
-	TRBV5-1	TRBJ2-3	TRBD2	CASSLAGTSGHSTDTQYF	TGCGCCAGCAGCTTGGCAGGGACTAGCGGACATAGCACAGATACGCAGTATTTT
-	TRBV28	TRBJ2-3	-	CASSPLVSDTQYF	TGTGCCAGCAGCCCACTAGTTTCCGATACGCAGTATTTT
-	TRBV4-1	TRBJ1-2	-	CASSHAPRGDYGYTF	TGCGCCAGCAGCCATGCCCCTAGGGGTGACTATGGCTACACCTTC
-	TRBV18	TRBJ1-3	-	CASSLVDSSGNTIYF	TGTGCCAGCTCATTAGTGGACAGCTCTGGAAACACCATATATTTT
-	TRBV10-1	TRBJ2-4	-	CASSRDGSINIQYF	TGCGCCAGCAGCCGGGACGGATCCATAAACATTCAGTACTTC
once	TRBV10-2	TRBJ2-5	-	CASSEIGGGQETQYF	TGCGCCAGCAGTGAGATAGGGGGAGGCCAAGAGACCCAGTACTTC
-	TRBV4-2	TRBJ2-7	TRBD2	CASSQSLAAFSYEQYF	TGTGCCAGCAGCCAAAGCCTAGCGGCCTTCTCCTACGAGCAGTACTTC